The 9 T cell receptor beta chains given below trace back to one sample, sequenced in a study of response to subunit inactivated influenza vaccine. TCRdb itself ran the RT-PCR reads through MiXCR, one entry per CDR3 protein. This repertoire shows more than 600,000 distinct CDR3 sequences, 18% found once; its top ten account for 11%. The starting material was PBMCs from blood, obtained 5 days after vaccination. These receptors all come from a man aged 50-60 years who received an inactivated influenza vaccine.

The chain recombines TRBV20-1 with TRBJ2-5, with a possible D match to TRBD2 (5 bases). This CDR3 has 15 residues. In germline, CDR1 is DFQATT, CDR2 SNEGSKA (reference sequence). Trimming took off 1 base at V and 7 bases at J, with 19 bases between the two ends. The CDR3 here is CSARVPSGALGTQYF. The DNA of the CDR3 is TGCAGTGCTAGAGTCCCAAGCGGTGCTTTAGGGACCCAGTACTTC.

This clonotype was seen ten or more times. The J gene is TRBJ2-1, the V gene TRBV20-1; 8 positions agree with TRBD1. Looked up from germline, CDR1 is DFQATT and CDR2 is SNEGSKA (reference sequence). The CDR3 loop spans 19 amino acids. J gave up 0 bases and V 5 bases, and 18 bases lay outside the gene matches. As DNA, the CDR3 is TGCAGTGCTCCCCCCCGAGACAGGGGTCCTCAGAGCTCCTACAATGAGCAGTTCTTC. Residues: CSAPPRDRGPQSSYNEQFF.

The chain recombines TRBV20-1 with TRBJ2-1; 10 bases map to TRBD2. CDR1 and CDR2 from the germline V gene are DFQATT and SNEGSKA (reference sequence). This CDR3 has 15 amino acids. With 5 bases clipped from V and 7 bases from J, the junction kept 11 bases outside the gene matches. The CDR3 bases are TGCAGTGCTCGACCACTAGCGGGGCATTTGAATGAGCAGTTCTTC. Its translation is CSARPLAGHLNEQFF.

This clonotype was observed a handful of times. The V and J genes are TRBV28 and TRBJ2-1, with TRBD2 matching 7 bases. The germline gives CDR1 MDHEN, CDR2 SYDVKM. This CDR3 spans 15 amino acids. V shed 2 bases and J 3 bases; nucleotides not matched to a gene: 4. DNA of the CDR3: TGTGCCAGCAGTTTACAGCGGGAAGTCTACAATGAGCAGTTCTTC. Translating it yields CASSLQREVYNEQFF.

This chain connects TRBV20-1 to TRBJ2-2; 10 positions match TRBD2. The junction had 6 bases not matched to a gene; V was cut back by 4 bases and J by 7 bases. The CDR3 totals 14 residues. The V gene's germline CDR1 is DFQATT and CDR2 SNEGSKA (reference sequence). CDR3 protein: CSANPPSGSGELFF. CDR3 nucleotide sequence: TGCAGTGCTAATCCGCCTAGCGGGAGCGGGGAGCTGTTTTTT.

This clonotype was seen a handful of times. V is TRBV4-1 and J is TRBJ1-1, with D possibly being TRBD1 (6 bases). This CDR3 has 15 residues. The V gene lost 4 bases and the J gene lost 7 bases, with 19 bases spanning the gap. CDR1 and CDR2 (germline): MGHRA, YSYEKL. This CDR3 is CASSPRGQTKYEAFF. The CDR3 DNA is TGCGCCAGCAGCCCCCGAGGACAGACCAAATATGAAGCTTTCTTT.

The gene calls are TRBV5-4 and TRBJ1-6; a possible D gene is TRBD1 (5 bases). CDR3 length: 14 amino acids. From germline, CDR1 is SGHNT and CDR2 YYREEE (reference sequence). V was cut by 4 bases and J by 7 bases, with 12 bases left in between. The CDR3 DNA follows: TGTGCCAGCAGCAACCGGGACGGGAATTCACCCCTCCACTTT. It yields the protein CASSNRDGNSPLHF.

This clonotype was recorded a few times. V gene TRBV20-1 combines with J gene TRBJ2-1; 7 nucleotides align to TRBD2. Germline CDR1 is DFQATT and CDR2 is SNEGSKA (reference sequence). The CDR3 sequence is 15 residues long. The junction had 14 bases not matched to a gene; V was cut back by 6 bases and J by 6 bases. CDR3 sequence (DNA): TGCAGTGCAGAATCAGAGAGCGGGGCCCTCAATGAGCAGTTCTTC. Translated: CSAESESGALNEQFF.

As concerns this clonotype: An end of the junction does not agree with germline; a read error may underlie this. The chain recombines TRBV12-3 or TRBV12-4 with TRBJ2-7; D gene ambiguous. The CDR3 has 12 amino acids. CDR3 sequence (DNA): TGTGCCAGGAGTTTAGGCAAATACGAGCAGTACTTC. Encoded protein: CARSLGKYEQYF.